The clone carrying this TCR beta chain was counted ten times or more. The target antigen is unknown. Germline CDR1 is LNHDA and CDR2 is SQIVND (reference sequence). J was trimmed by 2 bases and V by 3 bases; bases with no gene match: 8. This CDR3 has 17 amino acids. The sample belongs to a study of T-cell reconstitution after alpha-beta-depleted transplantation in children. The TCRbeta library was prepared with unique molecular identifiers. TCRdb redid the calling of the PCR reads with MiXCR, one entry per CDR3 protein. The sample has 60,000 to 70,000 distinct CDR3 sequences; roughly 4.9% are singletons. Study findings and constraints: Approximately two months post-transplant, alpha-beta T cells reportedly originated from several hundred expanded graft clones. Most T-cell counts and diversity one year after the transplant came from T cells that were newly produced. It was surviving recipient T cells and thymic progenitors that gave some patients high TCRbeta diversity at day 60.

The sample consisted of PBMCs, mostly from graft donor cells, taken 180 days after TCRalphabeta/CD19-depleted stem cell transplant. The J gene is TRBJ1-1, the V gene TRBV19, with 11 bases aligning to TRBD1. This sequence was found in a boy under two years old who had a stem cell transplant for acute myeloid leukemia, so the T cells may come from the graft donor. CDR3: CASSMDRGRILNTEAFF. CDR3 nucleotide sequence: TGTGCCAGTAGTATGGACAGGGGGCGCATTCTCAACACTGAAGCTTTCTTT.